These T cell receptor beta chains were read from a single sample in a study of control samples from healthy donors and cancer patients. Some clones are missing from TCRdb's copy, which holds only in-frame ones; the method was immunoSEQ multiplex PCR. This table has 35,000 to 45,000 clones, roughly 85% appearing once. The sequenced sample consisted of blood. The receptors come from a man in his sixties in good health. Both conserved end residues are part of each CDR3. The D gene is left open where the match is weak. Size is stated for part of the rows, as once, few or many counts, or as a class when the clone is expanded.

cdr3_nt: TGTGCCTGGAGTGTAGGGATACCTCGGTCACCCCTCCACTTT; cdr3_aa: CAWSVGIPRSPLHF; j_call: TRBJ1-6; d_call: -; v_call: TRBV30; clone_size: few
cdr3_nt: TGCAGCGTTGAAGCGGACCATAGCTCTGGAAACACCATATATTTT; cdr3_aa: CSVEADHSSGNTIYF; j_call: TRBJ1-3; d_call: -; v_call: TRBV29-1; clone_size: few
cdr3_nt: TGCGCCAGCAGCCGTTTGGTCCGGGGAGATACGCAGTATTTT; cdr3_aa: CASSRLVRGDTQYF; j_call: TRBJ2-3; d_call: -; v_call: TRBV4-3; clone_size: -
cdr3_nt: TGTGCCAGCAGCCATCAAGGGTCCTCCTACGAGCAGTACTTC; cdr3_aa: CASSHQGSSYEQYF; j_call: TRBJ2-7; d_call: -; v_call: TRBV3-1/TRBV3-2; clone_size: -
cdr3_nt: TGTGCCAGCAGGGGACAGGGGTCAACCTACGAGCAGTACTTC; cdr3_aa: CASRGQGSTYEQYF; j_call: TRBJ2-7; d_call: TRBD1; v_call: TRBV2; clone_size: -
cdr3_nt: TGTGCCAGCAGCTTAAGGAACAGGGCCGCAACTAATGAAAAACTGTTTTTT; cdr3_aa: CASSLRNRAATNEKLFF; j_call: TRBJ1-4; d_call: -; v_call: TRBV7-8; clone_size: -
cdr3_nt: TGTGCCAGCACTGCGGCCGGGACTAGGAGCTACAATGAGCAGTTCTTC; cdr3_aa: CASTAAGTRSYNEQFF; j_call: TRBJ2-1; d_call: TRBD2; v_call: TRBV28; clone_size: -
cdr3_nt: TGTGCCTGGAGTGGGACTCGAGGGGAGCCCCAGCATTTT; cdr3_aa: CAWSGTRGEPQHF; j_call: TRBJ1-5; d_call: -; v_call: TRBV30; clone_size: -
cdr3_nt: TGTGCCAGCAGTGACGGGGACAGCGGCTGGAACACTGAAGCTTTCTTT; cdr3_aa: CASSDGDSGWNTEAFF; j_call: TRBJ1-1; d_call: TRBD1; v_call: TRBV6-1; clone_size: once
cdr3_nt: TGTGCCAGCCGGGCGTTCGGCAGGGATAAAGGAGAGACCCAGTACTTC; cdr3_aa: CASRAFGRDKGETQYF; j_call: TRBJ2-5; d_call: -; v_call: TRBV7-6; clone_size: once
cdr3_nt: TGCGCCAGCAGTTCATTCTACCGCACAGGGGAGACCCAGTACTTC; cdr3_aa: CASSSFYRTGETQYF; j_call: TRBJ2-5; d_call: -; v_call: TRBV4-1; clone_size: -
cdr3_nt: TGTGCCTCAACGAGGGGCTCCACGACTAACACCGGGGAGCTGTTTTTT; cdr3_aa: CASTRGSTTNTGELFF; j_call: TRBJ2-2; d_call: -; v_call: TRBV2; clone_size: -
cdr3_nt: TGTGCCAGCAGTTCCGACAGGGGGCGAATAGGCAGTGGACGTCAGCCCCAGCATTTT; cdr3_aa: CASSSDRGRIGSGRQPQHF; j_call: TRBJ1-5; d_call: TRBD1; v_call: TRBV6-2/TRBV6-3; clone_size: -
cdr3_nt: TGTGCCAGCAGCCCCTACAGGGGGCCCACTGAAGCTTTCTTT; cdr3_aa: CASSPYRGPTEAFF; j_call: TRBJ1-1; d_call: TRBD1; v_call: TRBV3-1/TRBV3-2; clone_size: -
cdr3_nt: TGTGCCAGCAGTGGTGGGGTGAACACTGAAGCTTTCTTT; cdr3_aa: CASSGGVNTEAFF; j_call: TRBJ1-1; d_call: -; v_call: TRBV2; clone_size: -
cdr3_nt: TGTGCCAGCAGCGGGAGGGGGGACTTTCAAGAGACCCAGTACTTC; cdr3_aa: CASSGRGDFQETQYF; j_call: TRBJ2-5; d_call: -; v_call: TRBV9; clone_size: -
cdr3_nt: TGTGCCAGCAGTGGTGCGGGAGCCTACAATGAGCAGTTCTTC; cdr3_aa: CASSGAGAYNEQFF; j_call: TRBJ2-1; d_call: TRBD2; v_call: TRBV28; clone_size: -
cdr3_nt: TGTGCCAGCAGCTCCCACGGGGGGGCCCTCGGGGAGCTGTTTTTT; cdr3_aa: CASSSHGGALGELFF; j_call: TRBJ2-2; d_call: TRBD2; v_call: TRBV7-2; clone_size: -
cdr3_nt: TGTGCCAGCAGCTCCCTCAGGCAGGTCCACTATGGCTACACCTTC; cdr3_aa: CASSSLRQVHYGYTF; j_call: TRBJ1-2; d_call: -; v_call: TRBV7-6; clone_size: -
cdr3_nt: TGTGCCAGTAGTATTAGCTCTGGAAACACCATATATTTT; cdr3_aa: CASSISSGNTIYF; j_call: TRBJ1-3; d_call: -; v_call: TRBV19; clone_size: -
cdr3_nt: TGTGCCACCAGGGCTAGCGGGGGGGCAGGTGAGCAGTTCTTC; cdr3_aa: CATRASGGAGEQFF; j_call: TRBJ2-1; d_call: TRBD2; v_call: TRBV24-1; clone_size: -
cdr3_nt: TGTGCTAGCAGCCATGGACTAGCGGGAGGGCCAGGCACCGGGGAGCTGTTTTTT; cdr3_aa: CASSHGLAGGPGTGELFF; j_call: TRBJ2-2; d_call: TRBD2; v_call: TRBV7-7; clone_size: few
cdr3_nt: TGTGCCTGGAGTAATGGACTAGCTGCTCATGAGCAGTTCTTC; cdr3_aa: CAWSNGLAAHEQFF; j_call: TRBJ2-1; d_call: TRBD2; v_call: TRBV30; clone_size: -
cdr3_nt: TGTGCCAGCAGCTCAACTAGCGGGGGAGCCTCCTACAATGAGCAGTTCTTC; cdr3_aa: CASSSTSGGASYNEQFF; j_call: TRBJ2-1; d_call: TRBD2; v_call: TRBV7-6; clone_size: -
cdr3_nt: TGCGCCAGCTCACCGTCGGCGGGAGCCCCCTACGAGCAGTACTTC; cdr3_aa: CASSPSAGAPYEQYF; j_call: TRBJ2-7; d_call: TRBD2; v_call: TRBV5-1; clone_size: -
cdr3_nt: TGCGCCAGCAGCTTGGCCCAGCAGGGGGCAGGGGAACTGTTTTTT; cdr3_aa: CASSLAQQGAGELFF; j_call: TRBJ1-4; d_call: TRBD1; v_call: TRBV5-1; clone_size: -
cdr3_nt: TGTGCCAGCAGCCAGCGGCGGACAGATCCAGATACGCAGTATTTT; cdr3_aa: CASSQRRTDPDTQYF; j_call: TRBJ2-3; d_call: -; v_call: TRBV7-6; clone_size: -
cdr3_nt: TGTGCCACCAATGACCCTAGCGGACGCACAGATACGCAGTATTTT; cdr3_aa: CATNDPSGRTDTQYF; j_call: TRBJ2-3; d_call: TRBD2; v_call: TRBV24-1; clone_size: -
cdr3_nt: TGTGCCTGGAGAAACACTCCGGGACAAACTGAAGCTTTCTTT; cdr3_aa: CAWRNTPGQTEAFF; j_call: TRBJ1-1; d_call: -; v_call: TRBV30; clone_size: -
cdr3_nt: TGTGCCAGCAATGGACAGCGATATACCCATGGCTACACCTTC; cdr3_aa: CASNGQRYTHGYTF; j_call: TRBJ1-2; d_call: -; v_call: TRBV6-6; clone_size: -
cdr3_nt: TGCAGCGTTCTGGGGCATAGCACAGATACGCAGTATTTT; cdr3_aa: CSVLGHSTDTQYF; j_call: TRBJ2-3; d_call: -; v_call: TRBV29-1; clone_size: few
cdr3_nt: TGTGCCAGCAGAGGGGACAGGGGACCCGTCGCGAACACCGGGGAGCTGTTTTTT; cdr3_aa: CASRGDRGPVANTGELFF; j_call: TRBJ2-2; d_call: TRBD1; v_call: TRBV28; clone_size: -
cdr3_nt: TGTGCCAGCAGGTGGGGACAGGGTTACCGGTGGGAGCTGTTTTTT; cdr3_aa: CASRWGQGYRWELFF; j_call: TRBJ2-2; d_call: TRBD1; v_call: TRBV2; clone_size: -
cdr3_nt: TGTGCCAGCAGTTTCCGACTAGTTCCGGTGGTTGGAGGGAATGAGCAGTTCTTC; cdr3_aa: CASSFRLVPVVGGNEQFF; j_call: TRBJ2-1; d_call: -; v_call: TRBV6-2/TRBV6-3; clone_size: once
cdr3_nt: TGTGCCAGCAGTTTAGGCGGTGCCTCCTACAATGAGCAGTTCTTC; cdr3_aa: CASSLGGASYNEQFF; j_call: TRBJ2-1; d_call: -; v_call: TRBV6-2/TRBV6-3; clone_size: -
cdr3_nt: TGTGCCAGCAGTTGGGACAGCCGTCAGCCCCAGCATTTT; cdr3_aa: CASSWDSRQPQHF; j_call: TRBJ1-5; d_call: TRBD1; v_call: TRBV12-3/TRBV12-4; clone_size: once
cdr3_nt: TGTGCCAGCAGCTTCATTATGAACACTGAAGCTTTCTTT; cdr3_aa: CASSFIMNTEAFF; j_call: TRBJ1-1; d_call: -; v_call: TRBV7-9; clone_size: few
cdr3_nt: TGTGCCAGCAGCCAAGGGGGGAGCCTCACCTACGAGCAGTACTTC; cdr3_aa: CASSQGGSLTYEQYF; j_call: TRBJ2-7; d_call: -; v_call: TRBV3-1/TRBV3-2; clone_size: -
cdr3_nt: TGTGCCAGCAGCTCCAGCGGGGGCTCCTACAATGAGCAGTTCTTC; cdr3_aa: CASSSSGGSYNEQFF; j_call: TRBJ2-1; d_call: TRBD2; v_call: TRBV5-4; clone_size: -
cdr3_nt: TGTGCCAGCAGCCCCCTCGACAGGTTGGAGACCCAGTACTTC; cdr3_aa: CASSPLDRLETQYF; j_call: TRBJ2-5; d_call: -; v_call: TRBV11-2; clone_size: -
cdr3_nt: TGTGCCAGCAGTTCACCCCCCGGGAATCAGCCCCAGCATTTT; cdr3_aa: CASSSPPGNQPQHF; j_call: TRBJ1-5; d_call: -; v_call: TRBV6-2/TRBV6-3; clone_size: -
cdr3_nt: TGTGCCAGCAGCATAGCGGGCAGGCAATATGGCTACACCTTC; cdr3_aa: CASSIAGRQYGYTF; j_call: TRBJ1-2; d_call: -; v_call: TRBV11-2; clone_size: -
cdr3_nt: TGTGCCAGCAGCAAACCGACGGCTGGGACTGAAAAACTGTTTTTT; cdr3_aa: CASSKPTAGTEKLFF; j_call: TRBJ1-4; d_call: -; v_call: TRBV5-6; clone_size: once
cdr3_nt: TGTGCCAGCAGCAAAGGCCGAACAGGGAACACCGGGGAGCTGTTTTTT; cdr3_aa: CASSKGRTGNTGELFF; j_call: TRBJ2-2; d_call: -; v_call: TRBV21-1; clone_size: few
cdr3_nt: TGTGCCAGCAGTGAATACTTTCCAGGTGCCCCTGAAGCTTTCTTT; cdr3_aa: CASSEYFPGAPEAFF; j_call: TRBJ1-1; d_call: -; v_call: TRBV25-1; clone_size: -
cdr3_nt: TGTGCCAGCTCCCCGGTGGCAGGAGAAGATACGCAGTATTTT; cdr3_aa: CASSPVAGEDTQYF; j_call: TRBJ2-3; d_call: -; v_call: TRBV18; clone_size: -